One sample yielded the 15 T cell receptor beta chains listed below, sequenced in a study of cytomegalovirus exposure and HLA in healthy donors. 13 Jbeta primers and 60 Vbeta primers were used for the PCR. Profiling relied on immunoSEQ multiplex PCR, and the TCRdb table lists in-frame clones only, not all of them. The sample consists of 110,000 or so clones, approximately 82% of them appearing once. The sequencing sample was made of PBMCs. The receptors come from a man in his forties or fifties in good health and CMV-seropositive.

The rearrangement uses TRBV6-5 and TRBJ1-6; D is perhaps TRBD1 (6 bases). Germline V lookup: CDR1 MNHEY, CDR2 SVGAGI. The CDR3 loop spans 16 amino acids. V was clipped by 0 bases and J by 3 bases, with 9 bases between them. The CDR3 nucleotides are TGTGCCAGCAGTTACTCGAGGACAGTCTATAATTCACCCCTCCACTTT. Its protein is CASSYSRTVYNSPLHF.

The gene calls are TRBV27 and TRBJ2-5; TRBD2 agrees at 7 bases. J lost 4 bases, V lost 1 base, and 6 bases had no gene match. Looked up from germline, CDR1 is MNHEY and CDR2 is SMNVEV (reference sequence). There are 15 residues in the CDR3. The CDR3 sequence: CASSLFSRGTETQYF. CDR3 DNA sequence: TGTGCCAGCAGTTTATTTTCGCGGGGGACAGAGACCCAGTACTTC.

The chain uses TRBV28 and TRBJ1-6; possible D gene TRBD1, 5 bases. This CDR3 contains 15 residues. Trimming stripped 2 bases from V and 11 bases from J, with 16 bases between. Germline loops: CDR1 MDHEN, CDR2 SYDVKM. CDR3 bases: TGTGCCAGCAGTTTAAGGTCGGGTAGGGGTGCACCCCTCCACTTT. It yields the protein CASSLRSGRGAPLHF.

The rearrangement uses TRBV6-1 and TRBJ2-3, with 8 bases lining up with TRBD1. CDR3 length: 15 residues. V shed 9 bases, J shed 0 bases, and the junction held 8 bases outside the gene matches. Germline V lookup: CDR1 MNHNS, CDR2 SASEGT. CDR3 sequence (DNA): TGTGCCAGTAGCTGGGGACAGGAGAGCACAGATACGCAGTATTTT. Residues: CASSWGQESTDTQYF.

This clone was seen a handful of times. This chain uses TRBV7-2 with TRBJ2-4; 9 positions agree with TRBD2. This CDR3 comprises 15 residues. Germline CDR1 and CDR2: SGHTA and FQGNSA. V was clipped by 2 bases and J by 9 bases; unmatched bases: 8. The CDR3 spells CASSLQAGGGSIQYF. Here the CDR3 DNA reads TGTGCCAGCAGCTTACAAGCGGGGGGTGGAAGCATTCAGTACTTC. The whole variable domain, remainder taken from reference TRBV7-2 and TRBJ2-4, is GAGVSQSPSNKVTEKGKDVELRCDPISGHTALYWYRQSLGQGLEFLIYFQGNSAPDKSGLPSDRFSAERTGGSVSTLTIQRTQQEDSAVYLCASSLQAGGGSIQYFGAGTRLSVL.

In the case of this clone: A junction end diverges from the germline sequence, so it may reflect a read error. Other nucleotide sequences in the sample specify the same CDR3. The chain has TRBV27 and TRBJ2-2, with 11 bases identical to TRBD2. The CDR3 sequence is 16 residues long. Germline-derived CDR1 and CDR2 are MNHEY and SMNVEV (reference sequence). The CDR3 DNA sequence: TGTGCCAGCAGCCTCGGACTAGCGGGCCACACCGGAGAGCTGTTTTTT. Amino acid sequence: CASSLGLAGHTGELFF.

There are a few counts of this clone. DNA for the CDR3: TGTGCCAGCAGTACCCGCCAGGGTGGGCACTATGGCTACACCTTC. Translated: CASSTRQGGHYGYTF. The rearrangement links TRBV6-5 to TRBJ1-2; D possibly corresponds to TRBD1 (5 bases). The CDR3 is 15 residues long. CDR1 and CDR2 (germline): MNHEY, SVGAGI. Trimming pared 5 bases from V and 3 bases from J, leaving 16 bases between.

The chain links TRBV25-1 to TRBJ2-7; 9 nucleotides match TRBD1. V lost 5 bases to trimming and J lost 3 bases; unmatched junction nucleotides: 8. This CDR3 is built from 15 residues. Germline-derived CDR1 and CDR2 are MGHDK and SYGVNS. The CDR3 is CASSSPGQGHYEQYF. As DNA, the CDR3 is TGTGCCAGCAGTTCCCCGGGACAGGGTCACTACGAGCAGTACTTC.

The chain has TRBV5-3 and TRBJ1-5; 11 bases fit TRBD1. TRBV5-3 has ORF status, its function being uncertain. After removal of 4 bases from V and 5 bases from J, the junction contained 5 bases not matched to a gene. The CDR3 consists of 15 residues. CDR3 DNA sequence: TGTGCCAGAAGCCAGGACAGGGGGCAGGATCAGCCCCAGCATTTT. Residues: CARSQDRGQDQPQHF.

V and J are TRBV18 and TRBJ2-6, with TRBD1 as a possible D gene (6 bases). CDR3 size: 18 residues. Germline V CDR1 and CDR2: KGHSH, LQKENI. V lost 8 bases and J lost 0, with 20 bases in between. In DNA, the CDR3 is TGTGCCAGCACCACCGGGCGACAGGCCGTCTCTGGGGCCAACGTCCTGACTTTC. This gives the protein CASTTGRQAVSGANVLTF.

The chain couples TRBV7-3 to TRBJ1-1; no firm D call. Germline V gene data show CDR1 as SGHTA and CDR2 as FQGTGA. With 5 bases removed from V and 1 base from J, the gap between germline ends came to 11 bases. The CDR3 consists of 14 residues. The CDR3 protein is CASSIGATNTEAFF. CDR3 nucleotide sequence: TGTGCCAGCAGCATCGGAGCCACGAACACTGAAGCTTTCTTT.

A remark on this clone: Other DNA sequences in this sample translate to the same CDR3. This chain connects TRBV7-2 to TRBJ2-1; 12 nucleotides align to TRBD2. Germline CDR1 and CDR2: SGHTA and FQGNSA. This CDR3 is 15 amino acids long. Germline trimming cut 7 bases from V and 10 bases from J; bases unmatched to any gene: 11. The DNA for the CDR3 is TGTGCCAGCACGACGGGGGGACTAGCGGGCTCAGAGCAGTTCTTC. It specifies CASTTGGLAGSEQFF.

This clone has only one observation. CDR3 protein: CASSGGVTNTGELFF. CDR3 DNA: TGTGCCAGCAGTGGGGGGGTTACGAACACCGGGGAGCTGTTTTTT. The chain couples TRBV2 to TRBJ2-2, with a tentative D call TRBD2 (6 bases). Germline CDR1 SNHLY, CDR2 FYNNEI. V lost 4 bases to trimming and J lost 0 bases, with 9 bases between them. CDR3 length equals 15 residues.

This clone occurred a few times. The J gene is TRBJ2-7, the V gene TRBV18, with TRBD1 matching over 8 bases. V shed 6 bases and J 2 bases; nucleotides not matched to a gene: 3. The germline V gene has CDR1 KGHSH and CDR2 LQKENI. CDR3 length: 13 amino acids. CDR3 residues: CASSPRGPYEQYF. CDR3 sequence (DNA): TGTGCCAGCTCCCCCAGGGGGCCCTACGAGCAGTACTTC.

The chain links TRBV7-3 to TRBJ1-2; 11 nucleotides line up with TRBD1. This CDR3 is built from 13 residues. The V gene's germline CDR1 is SGHTA and CDR2 FQGTGA. Unmatched junction bases numbered 4, after V lost 5 bases and J lost 8 bases. The CDR3 loop reads CASSMGQGDGYTF. The CDR3 DNA follows: TGTGCCAGCAGCATGGGACAGGGGGACGGCTACACCTTC.